Following are 26 T cell receptor beta chains from one sample sequenced in a study of beta chain features in type 1 diabetes. Broader study findings: All four CD4+ subsets from Type 1 diabetes patients carried moderately but significantly shorter TCRB CDR3s.

The antigens for these receptors are not known. Sequencing targeted expressed TCRB transcripts, as all isolated RNA had been reverse transcribed. Clones were sequenced by immunoSEQ multiplex PCR, and TCRdb holds only the in-frame ones, with some missing. The sample contains 160,000 or so clones, roughly 9% of which appear only once. Sequencing was done on a sample of central memory CD4+ T cells from blood. The receptors shown here come from a woman aged 30 to 39 with type 1 diabetes.

V usage is TRBV30 and J usage is TRBJ2-3; 7 bases match TRBD2. CDR1 and CDR2 (germline): GTSNPN, SVGIG (reference sequence). V lost 1 base, J lost 5 bases, and 6 bases stayed unmatched. This CDR3 spans 14 amino acids. CDR3: CAWSAGRERDTQYF. The CDR3 DNA sequence: TGTGCCTGGAGTGCTGGGCGGGAGAGAGATACGCAGTATTTT.

This rearrangement joins TRBV28 to TRBJ2-5; possible D gene TRBD2, 7 bases. This CDR3 spans 16 amino acids. V lost 11 bases and J lost 0, with 22 bases in between. CDR1 MDHEN and CDR2 SYDVKM come from the germline V gene. The CDR3 DNA reads TGTGCCGGTTCCTCCCCGGGCGGGGGCAACCAAGAGACCCAGTACTTC. Translation: CAGSSPGGGNQETQYF. Combining the CDR3 with reference TRBV28 and TRBJ2-5 gives the whole variable domain DVKVTQSSRYLVKRTGEKVFLECVQDMDHENMFWYRQDPGLGLRLIYFSYDVKMKEKGDIPEGYSVSREKKERFSLILESASTNQTSMYLCAGSSPGGGNQETQYFGPGTRLLVL.

The V gene is TRBV27, the J gene TRBJ1-1, with 7 bases that match TRBD1. The CDR3 is 14 amino acids. The germline V gene has CDR1 MNHEY and CDR2 SMNVEV (reference sequence). The V segment lost 3 bases and the J segment 1 base; nucleotides outside the gene matches: 2. CDR3 coding DNA: TGTGCCAGCAGTTTCGACAGGGCGAACACTGAAGCTTTCTTT. As protein: CASSFDRANTEAFF.

The J gene is TRBJ2-3, the V gene TRBV11-2, with a tentative D call TRBD2 (6 bases). The CDR3 is 16 residues long. Per the germline V gene, CDR1 is SGHAT and CDR2 is FQNNGV. V lost 5 bases to trimming and J lost 0 bases, with 15 bases between them. CDR3 region: CASSPVAAISTDTQYF. CDR3 DNA: TGTGCCAGCAGCCCGGTAGCGGCTATTAGCACAGATACGCAGTATTTT.

The chain is built from TRBV19 and TRBJ2-7; the match to TRBD1 covers 12 bases. The germline gives CDR1 LNHDA, CDR2 SQIVND (reference sequence). This CDR3 is built from 13 residues. After removal of 10 bases from V and 7 bases from J, the junction contained 8 bases not matched to a gene. Here the CDR3 DNA reads TGTGCCACTCAGGGACAGGGGGCGTCTGAGCAGTACTTC. It encodes CATQGQGASEQYF. Drawing the rest from reference TRBV19 and TRBJ2-7, the complete variable domain is DGGITQSPKYLFRKEGQNVTLSCEQNLNHDAMYWYRQDPGQGLRLIYYSQIVNDFQKGDIAEGYSVSREKKESFPLTVTSAQKNPTAFYLCATQGQGASEQYFGPGTRLTVT.

This clone appeared a single time. The chain couples TRBV6-5 to TRBJ2-3; 13 bases align to TRBD2. The CDR3 has 15 amino acids. The V gene's germline CDR1 is MNHEY and CDR2 SVGAGI. V was pared by 6 bases and J by 4 bases, with 4 bases of the junction left unmatched. CDR3 DNA sequence: TGTGCCAGCAGGGGACTAGCGGGAAATGCAGATACGCAGTATTTT. Amino acid sequence: CASRGLAGNADTQYF.

This clone came up a few times. The chain is built from TRBV29-1 and TRBJ2-1; 7 positions agree with TRBD2. The CDR3 extends over 14 amino acids. CDR1 SQVTM and CDR2 ANQGSEA come from the germline V gene. V trimming: 7 bases; J trimming: 3 bases; junction bases outside the gene matches: 9. CDR3 nucleotide sequence: TGCAGCGGTGATGGGGGAGGGGACTACAATGAGCAGTTCTTC. Amino acid sequence: CSGDGGGDYNEQFF.

In this sample, this clone turned up a few times. V gene TRBV10-1 combines with J gene TRBJ2-7; the match to TRBD2 covers 7 bases. V gave up 5 bases and J gave up 7 bases; unmatched junction bases: 8. The CDR3 runs to 13 residues. Germline CDR1 is WNHNN and CDR2 is SYGVQD (reference sequence). The CDR3 region has the DNA TGCGCCAGCAGTTTGCGGGAGTTGGGGGAGCAGTACTTC. Translation gives CASSLRELGEQYF.

Only a few counts were recorded for this clone. The gene calls are TRBV29-1 and TRBJ1-1, with 9 bases matching TRBD1. The CDR3 contains 14 residues. Germline V CDR1 and CDR2: SQVTM, ANQGSEA. V shed 4 bases, J shed 7 bases, and the junction held 10 bases outside the gene matches. CDR3 protein: CSVVRLGTGREAFF. CDR3 DNA sequence: TGCAGCGTTGTACGTCTTGGGACAGGGCGTGAAGCTTTCTTT.

This clone was seen only a few times. The V gene is TRBV27, the J gene TRBJ2-7; 10 bases line up with TRBD1. Per germline, CDR1 MNHEY and CDR2 SMNVEV (reference sequence). The CDR3 runs to 14 residues. With V trimmed by 6 bases and J by 3 bases, 5 bases remained unmatched. This CDR3 is CASSFRDRGYEQYF. CDR3 coding DNA: TGTGCCAGCAGCTTCCGGGACAGGGGCTACGAGCAGTACTTC.

This sequence joins TRBV27 and TRBJ2-3; 8 bases agree with TRBD2. This CDR3 region has 16 residues. After removal of 0 bases from V and 3 bases from J, the junction contained 5 bases not matched to a gene. Germline V lookup: CDR1 MNHEY, CDR2 SMNVEV (reference sequence). The CDR3 region has the DNA TGTGCCAGCAGTTTATCTGTGGTAGCGGGAACAGATACGCAGTATTTT. Translated: CASSLSVVAGTDTQYF.

This clone was picked up a small number of times. The V gene is TRBV6-5, the J gene TRBJ1-2; no definite D call. V was shortened by 3 bases and J by 4 bases, with 9 bases between the two germline ends. This CDR3 region has 13 residues. Germline assignment: CDR1 MNHEY and CDR2 SVGAGI. The CDR3 nucleotides are TGTGCCAGCAGTTATCTCCGGGGCTATGGCTACACCTTC. Encoded protein: CASSYLRGYGYTF.

This clone turned up a few times. The genes are TRBV5-6 and TRBJ1-1; D is unresolved. This CDR3 comprises 15 residues. V was clipped by 0 bases and J by 0 bases, with 9 bases between them. CDR1 SGHDT and CDR2 YYEEEE come from the germline V gene. The CDR3 loop is CASSLDNSLNTEAFF. Written as DNA, the CDR3 is TGTGCCAGCAGCTTGGATAACAGCCTGAACACTGAAGCTTTCTTT.

The V gene is TRBV5-1, the J gene TRBJ1-1; possibly TRBD1 for D (6 bases). V lost 8 bases and J lost 4, with 15 bases in between. The length of the CDR3 is 13 residues. The V gene's germline CDR1 is SGHRS and CDR2 YFSETQ. The chain's CDR3 is CASRQELGTEAFF. DNA of the CDR3: TGCGCCAGTCGACAGGAGCTCGGCACTGAAGCTTTCTTT.

The chain is built from TRBV6-1 and TRBJ1-2; no reliable D call. From germline, CDR1 is MNHNS and CDR2 SASEGT. The CDR3 has 13 residues. The V end lost 2 bases, the J end lost 8 bases, and 12 bases lay between the germline ends. The CDR3 here is CASSENTERGYTF. CDR3 DNA sequence: TGTGCCAGCAGTGAAAACACAGAACGCGGCTACACCTTC.

This chain joins TRBV19 and TRBJ1-1, with 8 nucleotides matching TRBD1. The germline gives CDR1 LNHDA, CDR2 SQIVND (reference sequence). Germline trimming cut 7 bases from V and 4 bases from J; bases unmatched to any gene: 8. The CDR3 is made up of 14 amino acids. The CDR3 DNA reads TGTGCCAGTAATACTGAACAGGGGGTCACTGAAGCTTTCTTT. This codes for CASNTEQGVTEAFF.

This clone appeared a few times. The J gene is TRBJ2-1, the V gene TRBV7-6, with 7 nucleotides matching TRBD2. Trimming took 2 bases from V and 0 from J; bases not matched to a gene: 1. This CDR3 spans 15 amino acids. Per the germline V gene, CDR1 is SGHVS and CDR2 is FNYEAQ. The CDR3 DNA is TGTGCCAGCAGCTTATCTAGCGGCTCCTACAATGAGCAGTTCTTC. Its translation: CASSLSSGSYNEQFF.

The rearrangement uses TRBV30 and TRBJ1-2; TRBD1 matches at 7 bases. Germline CDR1 GTSNPN, CDR2 SVGIG (reference sequence). Trimming at V came to 1 base and at J to 4 bases, leaving 6 bases not matched to a gene. The CDR3 contains 14 residues. CDR3 sequence: CAWSERGTAYGYTF. In DNA form, the CDR3 reads TGTGCCTGGAGTGAACGCGGGACAGCCTATGGCTACACCTTC.

This clone was observed at least ten times. The V gene is TRBV4-1, the J gene TRBJ2-7, with D tentatively TRBD1 (5 bases). In germline, CDR1 is MGHRA, CDR2 YSYEKL. The CDR3 has 10 amino acids. V was clipped by 8 bases and J by 10 bases, with 12 bases between them. CDR3 DNA: TGCGCCAGCGGGGCGTTGGTTCAGTACTTC. This sequence encodes CASGALVQYF.

This clone was recorded a few times. The chain recombines TRBV5-6 with TRBJ1-2; 9 bases map to TRBD1. J gave up 8 bases and V 4 bases, and 12 bases lay outside the gene matches. The length of the CDR3 is 15 residues. Looked up from germline, CDR1 is SGHDT and CDR2 is YYEEEE. The DNA of the CDR3 is TGTGCCAGCAGCCAGCCGGGACAGGGTATCCACGGCTACACCTTC. Its protein product is CASSQPGQGIHGYTF.

The chain combines TRBV30 with TRBJ2-1, with 9 positions matching TRBD2. The CDR3 totals 13 residues. Trimming removed 2 bases from V and 13 bases from J; junction bases left unmatched: 9. CDR1 is GTSNPN and CDR2 is SVGIG in the germline V gene (reference sequence). The CDR3 nucleotides read TGTGCCTGGAGTCACACCACACTAGCGGGCCAGTTCTTC. Protein: CAWSHTTLAGQFF.

This clone showed up just a few times. The chain recombines TRBV4-1 with TRBJ1-2; D perhaps matches TRBD1 (6 bases). The CDR3 extends over 16 amino acids. The germline V and J ends were trimmed by 0 bases and 7 bases, with 18 bases remaining between them. The germline V gene has CDR1 MGHRA and CDR2 YSYEKL. The CDR3 DNA sequence: TGCGCCAGCAGCCAAGATACAGGGCGCCGACCCGGTGGCTACACCTTC. Translating gives CASSQDTGRRPGGYTF.

This clone was found a few times. The chain uses TRBV27 and TRBJ2-3, with a weak D call TRBD2 (6 bases). CDR1 is MNHEY and CDR2 is SMNVEV in the germline V gene (reference sequence). This CDR3 spans 15 amino acids. Trimming removed 0 bases at V and 2 bases at J, with 9 bases between. The CDR3 loop reads CASSLSAGLTDTQYF. As DNA, the CDR3 is TGTGCCAGCAGTTTATCGGCGGGACTCACAGATACGCAGTATTTT.

CDR3 sequence reads: CASSHSSGRDSYEQYF. Here the CDR3 DNA reads TGTGCCAGCAGCCACTCAAGCGGGAGGGACTCCTACGAGCAGTACTTC. V gene TRBV5-4 combines with J gene TRBJ2-7; TRBD2 matches at 10 bases. The CDR3 consists of 16 residues. CDR1 and CDR2 from the germline V gene are SGHNT and YYREEE (reference sequence). V was clipped by 4 bases and J by 0 bases; unmatched bases: 7.

This clone appeared a few times. The J gene is TRBJ2-7, the V gene TRBV4-1; possibly TRBD1 for D (5 bases). Trimming pared 1 base from V and 4 bases from J, leaving 11 bases between. The CDR3 loop spans 14 amino acids. Germline CDR1 reads MGHRA; CDR2 reads YSYEKL. CDR3: CASSQGNGAYEQYF. As DNA, the CDR3 is TGCGCCAGCAGCCAAGGGAATGGGGCGTACGAGCAGTACTTC.

The V call is TRBV2, the J call TRBJ2-7, with D possibly matching TRBD2 (6 bases). Germline V CDR1 and CDR2: SNHLY, FYNNEI. V shed 6 bases and J shed 2 bases, with 11 bases lying between them. The CDR3 consists of 13 residues. This CDR3 is CASSGGVAYEQYF. The CDR3 DNA reads TGTGCCAGCAGCGGCGGGGTTGCCTACGAGCAGTACTTC.